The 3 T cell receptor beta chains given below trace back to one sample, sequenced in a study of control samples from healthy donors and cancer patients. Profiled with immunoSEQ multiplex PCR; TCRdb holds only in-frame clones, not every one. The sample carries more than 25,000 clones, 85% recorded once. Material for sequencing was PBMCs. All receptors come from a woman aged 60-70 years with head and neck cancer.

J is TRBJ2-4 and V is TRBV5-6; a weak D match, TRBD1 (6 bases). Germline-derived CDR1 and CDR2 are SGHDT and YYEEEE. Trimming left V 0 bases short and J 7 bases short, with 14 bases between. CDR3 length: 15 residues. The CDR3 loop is CASSLGHREVNIQYF. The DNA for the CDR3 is TGTGCCAGCAGCTTGGGGCACAGGGAAGTGAACATTCAGTACTTC.

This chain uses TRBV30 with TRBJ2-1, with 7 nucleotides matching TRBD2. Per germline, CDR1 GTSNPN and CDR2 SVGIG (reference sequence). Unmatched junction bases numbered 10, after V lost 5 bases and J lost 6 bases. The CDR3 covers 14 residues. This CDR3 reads CAWSRDYQSNEQFF. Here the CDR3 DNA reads TGTGCCTGGTCTAGGGACTATCAATCCAATGAGCAGTTCTTC.

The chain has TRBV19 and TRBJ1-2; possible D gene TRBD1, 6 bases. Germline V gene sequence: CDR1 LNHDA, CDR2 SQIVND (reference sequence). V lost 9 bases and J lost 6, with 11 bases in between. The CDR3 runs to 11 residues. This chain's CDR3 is CASGQIDGYTF. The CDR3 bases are TGTGCCAGCGGACAGATTGATGGCTACACCTTC.